The clone carrying this T cell receptor beta chain turned up a few times. What it recognizes is unknown. This sample is drawn from a study of early stage breast cancer tumors. Study-wide background: Of some 17 invasive breast tumors, about a dozen were hormone receptor-positive, HER2-negative. Among approximately 12 ER+/PR+/HER2- tumors, eight were ductal, four lobular. General study results and limits: Commonly generated sequences made up most enriched TCRB sequences shared between patients.

Blood replicates held 0.5 ug DNA, tumor or normal breast approximately 1.5 ug, two each. Clones were sequenced by immunoSEQ multiplex PCR, and TCRdb holds only the in-frame ones, with some missing. The sample shows about 69,000 clones, about 85% of them seen only once. Trimming cost V 4 bases and J 4 bases; bases outside gene matches: 1. CDR3 length: 15 residues. Germline CDR1 and CDR2: SEHNR and FQNEAQ (reference sequence). The sequenced sample consisted of blood. The receptor was derived from a person aged 40 to 49 with breast cancer. V is TRBV7-9 and J is TRBJ2-3, with TRBD2 matching over 14 bases. The CDR3 reads CASSWTSGRSDTQYF. The CDR3 nucleotides read TGTGCCAGCAGCTGGACTAGCGGGAGGTCAGATACGCAGTATTTT.